The 28 T cell receptor beta chains below all came from one sample that was sequenced in a study of Ad26.COV2.S vaccination and SARS-CoV-2 variants. Described treatment: some 19 received Ad26.COV2.S at low or high dose, single or two shots; several received placebo; per-sample allocation not given. Day 63 after the first injection of vaccine or placebo was the sampling time. Repertoires were generated with immunoSEQ multiplex PCR, while TCRdb's copy carries only in-frame clones and drops some. The sample lists approximately 340,000 clones; 70% to 90% were seen once. The sequencing here drew on peripheral blood, taken in a trial of Ad26.COV2.S vaccine versus placebo. The origin of the receptors is a person aged 18-60 years who received the Ad26.COV2.S COVID-19 vaccine or a placebo.

This clone was picked up one time. V gene TRBV5-1 combines with J gene TRBJ1-5, with 9 nucleotides matching TRBD1. The V segment lost 0 bases and the J segment 5 bases; nucleotides outside the gene matches: 3. The germline V gene has CDR1 SGHRS and CDR2 YFSETQ. There are 15 residues in the CDR3. The DNA of the CDR3 is TGCGCCAGCAGCTTGGGGGACAGGGAAGATCAGCCCCAGCATTTT. Translated: CASSLGDREDQPQHF. The variable domain in full, with the rest retrieved from reference TRBV5-1 and TRBJ1-5, is KAGVTQTPRYLIKTRGQQVTLSCSPISGHRSVSWYQQTPGQGLQFLFEYFSETQRNKGNFPGRFSGRQFSNSRSEMNVSTLELGDSALYLCASSLGDREDQPQHFGDGTRLSIL.

V usage is TRBV2 and J usage is TRBJ1-1; D ambiguous. V was clipped by 2 bases and J by 6 bases, with 13 bases between them. This CDR3 has 14 residues. The germline CDR1 and CDR2 sequences are SNHLY and FYNNEI. The CDR3 is CASSESGIDAEAFF. The CDR3 region has the DNA TGTGCCAGCAGTGAATCCGGGATTGACGCTGAAGCTTTCTTT. The complete variable domain, with remaining parts taken from reference TRBV2 and TRBJ1-1, reads EPEVTQTPSHQVTQMGQEVILRCVPISNHLYFYWYRQILGQKVEFLVSFYNNEISEKSEIFDDQFSVERPDGSNFTLKIRSTKLEDSAMYFCASSESGIDAEAFFGQGTRLTVV.

This chain uses TRBV29-1 with TRBJ2-7; no reliable D call. The germline V gene encodes CDR1 SQVTM and CDR2 ANQGSEA. V was cut by 4 bases and J by 2 bases, with 6 bases left in between. There are 11 residues in the CDR3. Here the CDR3 DNA reads TGCAGCGTTGCCGAGACCTACGAGCAGTACTTC. The encoded protein is CSVAETYEQYF.

The gene calls are TRBV4-1 and TRBJ2-2; D is uncertain. Per germline, CDR1 MGHRA and CDR2 YSYEKL. With 0 bases removed from V and 1 base from J, the gap between germline ends came to 6 bases. CDR3 length equals 15 residues. CDR3 nucleotides: TGCGCCAGCAGCCAAGAAACAAGGAACACCGGGGAGCTGTTTTTT. This gives the protein CASSQETRNTGELFF.

This clone has only one observation. The chain recombines TRBV10-1 with TRBJ2-3; D perhaps matches TRBD2 (5 bases). The CDR3 is 18 residues long. Trimming took off 3 bases at V and 2 bases at J, with 21 bases between the two ends. Germline values: CDR1 WNHNN, CDR2 SYGVQD (reference sequence). This chain's CDR3 is CASSDQVDPAELTDTQYF. DNA for the CDR3: TGCGCCAGCAGTGACCAGGTGGACCCAGCGGAACTCACAGATACGCAGTATTTT.

This clone was detected only a few times. This chain joins TRBV5-6 and TRBJ2-3, with a tentative D call TRBD2 (8 bases). The CDR3 covers 15 residues. Trimming took 4 bases from V and 3 from J, leaving 15 bases between them. Germline-derived CDR1 and CDR2 are SGHDT and YYEEEE. CDR3 loop: CASSRGGGGTDTQYF. The CDR3 bases are TGTGCCAGCAGCCGAGGGGGCGGGGGGACAGATACGCAGTATTTT.

The rearrangement uses TRBV3-1 (or the pseudogene TRBV3-2) and TRBJ2-2, with D hard to call. Per the germline V gene, CDR1 is LGHDT and CDR2 is YNNKEL (reference sequence). The CDR3 is made up of 14 amino acids. Trimming pared 0 bases from V and 7 bases from J, leaving 9 bases between. CDR3 region: CASSQDYSRGELFF. The CDR3 DNA reads TGTGCCAGCAGCCAAGACTACTCCCGCGGGGAGCTGTTTTTT.

The rearrangement joins TRBV15 to TRBJ2-7; D ambiguous. CDR1 is LNHNV and CDR2 is YYDKDF in the germline V gene (reference sequence). The CDR3 spans 18 residues. Between the trimmed V and J ends, which lost 1 base and 0 bases, there was a span of 19 bases. CDR3 DNA: TGTGCCACCAGCAGAGTCGTCGGAGTTTGGCCCCTCTCCTACGAGCAGTACTTC. It encodes CATSRVVGVWPLSYEQYF.

The gene calls are TRBV18 and TRBJ2-5; D possibly matches TRBD1 or TRBD2 (5 bases each). The CDR3 has 14 residues. V was pared by 2 bases and J by 6 bases, with 13 bases between. The germline V gene has CDR1 KGHSH and CDR2 LQKENI. The CDR3 region is CASSPTGQEKTQYF. The CDR3 DNA reads TGTGCCAGCTCACCAACGGGGCAGGAAAAGACCCAGTACTTC.

On this clone: Other DNA sequences of this sample code for an identical CDR3. The chain links TRBV5-6 to TRBJ1-3, with TRBD1 identical over 8 bases. The junction had 4 bases not matched to a gene; V was cut back by 4 bases and J by 4 bases. The CDR3 totals 14 residues. Looked up from germline, CDR1 is SGHDT and CDR2 is YYEEEE. The CDR3 DNA is TGTGCCAGCAGCCCGACAGGGGTCGGAAACACCATATATTTT. Translation gives CASSPTGVGNTIYF.

The chain links TRBV6-2 or TRBV6-3 to TRBJ2-7, with 9 bases aligning to TRBD1. CDR3 length equals 14 residues. CDR1 and CDR2 (germline): MNHEY, SVGEGT. Trimming removed 5 bases from V and 3 bases from J; junction bases left unmatched: 5. CDR3 DNA sequence: TGTGCCAGCAGTAGGGACAGGGTAAACTACGAGCAGTACTTC. Encoded protein: CASSRDRVNYEQYF.

J is TRBJ2-7 and V is TRBV5-5; D is unresolved. V was shortened by 0 bases and J by 2 bases, with 9 bases between the two germline ends. Looked up from germline, CDR1 is SGHKS and CDR2 is YYEKEE (reference sequence). This CDR3 has 14 amino acids. CDR3 sequence (DNA): TGTGCCAGCAGCTTGGGCAGTCCAACCTACGAGCAGTACTTC. Amino acid sequence: CASSLGSPTYEQYF.

The gene calls are TRBV23-1 and TRBJ2-1; no definite D call. TRBV23-1 is treated as an ORF (open reading frame) with a function not yet certain. Trimming shortened V by 2 bases and J by 5 bases, and 13 bases separated the two germline ends. The CDR3 is made up of 15 amino acids. The CDR3 region is CASSQPPTKNNEQFF. The DNA for the CDR3 is TGCGCCAGCAGTCAACCGCCAACGAAAAACAATGAGCAGTTCTTC.

The chain is built from TRBV18 and TRBJ2-2; 11 positions agree with TRBD2. Per the germline V gene, CDR1 is KGHSH and CDR2 is LQKENI. This CDR3 has 15 residues. The trim removed 6 bases at V and 4 bases at J, leaving 4 bases unmatched. CDR3 residues: CASSLLAGGTGELFF. The CDR3 region has the DNA TGTGCCAGCTCGCTTCTAGCGGGAGGCACCGGGGAGCTGTTTTTT.

J is TRBJ2-7 and V is TRBV28; possible D gene TRBD2, 7 bases. This CDR3 is built from 17 residues. Trimming took off 3 bases at V and 1 base at J, with 19 bases between the two ends. The germline CDR1 and CDR2 sequences are MDHEN and SYDVKM. CDR3 coding DNA: TGTGCCAGCAGTTTTCTAGGGGGGGCTAGCATTTCCTACGAGCAGTACTTC. Translating gives CASSFLGGASISYEQYF.

This chain links TRBV28 with TRBJ1-5; 10 nucleotides agree with TRBD1. J lost 7 bases, V lost 5 bases, and 11 bases had no gene match. The CDR3 is 16 amino acids. The germline V gene encodes CDR1 MDHEN and CDR2 SYDVKM. CDR3 bases: TGTGCCAGCAGTCCCCGCCGACAGGGGGCCGGGCAGCCCCAGCATTTT. Amino acids: CASSPRRQGAGQPQHF.

This clone was counted once. V usage is TRBV10-2 and J usage is TRBJ1-5; D gene ambiguous. Germline CDR1 WSHSY, CDR2 SAAADI. Deletions cut 5 bases from V and 0 bases from J, with 5 bases between. The CDR3 is made up of 13 amino acids. The CDR3 spells CASSFDSNQPQHF. For the CDR3, the DNA is TGCGCCAGCAGTTTTGATAGCAATCAGCCCCAGCATTTT.

V usage is TRBV6-2 or TRBV6-3 and J usage is TRBJ2-1, with TRBD2 matching over 14 bases. Unmatched junction bases numbered 17, after V lost 2 bases and J lost 8 bases. Germline-derived CDR1 and CDR2 are MNHEY and SVGEGT. The CDR3 contains 20 residues. As DNA, the CDR3 is TGTGCCAGCAGTTACCCGACCAGGACTAGCGGGAGGACCCCGGTCGATGAGCAGTTCTTC. Protein product: CASSYPTRTSGRTPVDEQFF.

V is TRBV6-5 and J is TRBJ2-5; weak D call: TRBD1 (5 bases). This CDR3 has 12 amino acids. V was clipped by 2 bases and J by 7 bases, with 8 bases between them. The germline V gene has CDR1 MNHEY and CDR2 SVGAGI. CDR3 coding DNA: TGTGCCAGCAGTTACACCCAGGGGACCCAGTACTTC. It translates to CASSYTQGTQYF.

The chain has TRBV2 and TRBJ1-4; D is possibly TRBD1 (5 bases). The CDR3 length is 14 residues. Trimming cost V 2 bases and J 8 bases, with 12 bases left between them. CDR1 and CDR2 (germline): SNHLY, FYNNEI. The CDR3 is CASSESGMVEKLFF. The CDR3 nucleotides are TGTGCCAGCAGTGAATCAGGGATGGTGGAAAAACTGTTTTTT.

The V and J genes are TRBV20-1 and TRBJ2-7; D is uncertain. The V end lost 3 bases, the J end lost 2 bases, and 8 bases lay between the germline ends. The CDR3 is 12 residues long. Germline lookup yields CDR1 DFQATT and CDR2 SNEGSKA (reference sequence). CDR3 residues: CSASQSAYEQYF. CDR3 DNA sequence: TGCAGTGCTAGTCAGTCAGCCTACGAGCAGTACTTC.

This clone occurred once. This chain joins TRBV19 and TRBJ2-3; D not certain. CDR1 and CDR2 from the germline V gene are LNHDA and SQIVND (reference sequence). This CDR3 has 15 amino acids. With 0 bases removed from V and 2 bases from J, the gap between germline ends came to 9 bases. The CDR3 is CASSIDNRITDTQYF. As DNA, the CDR3 is TGTGCCAGTAGTATAGATAACCGGATCACAGATACGCAGTATTTT.

The chain uses TRBV6-5 and TRBJ1-5; tentatively, D is TRBD1 (5 bases). Germline V gives CDR1 MNHEY, CDR2 SVGAGI. V was cut by 6 bases and J by 0 bases, with 12 bases left in between. The CDR3 totals 15 residues. Here the CDR3 reads CASRISGYSNQPQHF. The CDR3 coding sequence is TGTGCCAGCAGGATATCAGGGTATAGCAATCAGCCCCAGCATTTT.

This clone showed up many times. The chain links TRBV11-2 to TRBJ2-2; 12 nucleotides agree with TRBD2. The V and J ends lost 5 bases and 5 bases, in that order; junction bases with no gene match: 6. This CDR3 is 16 amino acids long. Per the germline V gene, CDR1 is SGHAT and CDR2 is FQNNGV. The CDR3 region has the DNA TGTGCCAGCAGCCAACGACTAGCGGGGGTGACCGGGGAGCTGTTTTTT. Protein product: CASSQRLAGVTGELFF.

This chain uses TRBV20-1 with TRBJ2-1; 12 bases fit TRBD2. This CDR3 is 16 amino acids long. Germline V gives CDR1 DFQATT, CDR2 SNEGSKA (reference sequence). Losses at the gene ends were 3 bases for V and 0 bases for J; bases not matched to a gene: 3. CDR3 in amino acids: CSASASGGASYNEQFF. CDR3 sequence (DNA): TGCAGTGCTAGTGCTAGCGGGGGGGCCTCCTACAATGAGCAGTTCTTC.

This clone was seen repeatedly, ten times or more. The V gene is TRBV12-5, the J gene TRBJ1-2, with TRBD1 as a possible D gene (5 bases). Germline V CDR1 and CDR2: LGHNT, FRNRAP. The CDR3 contains 17 residues. V dropped 4 bases and J dropped 4 bases, with 22 bases sitting between them. The CDR3 loop reads CASGSISWGVFSYGYTF. The CDR3 nucleotides are TGTGCTAGTGGTTCGATAAGTTGGGGGGTTTTCTCCTATGGCTACACCTTC. Full variable domain (remainder filled in from reference TRBV12-5 and TRBJ1-2): DARVTQTPRHKVTEMGQEVTMRCQPILGHNTVFWYRQTMMQGLELLAYFRNRAPLDDSGMPKDRFSAEMPDATLATLKIQPSEPRDSAVYFCASGSISWGVFSYGYTFGSGTRLTVV.

The rearrangement links TRBV28 to TRBJ1-2; possibly TRBD1 for D (5 bases). This CDR3 spans 15 amino acids. Trimming removed 6 bases at V and 4 bases at J, with 18 bases between. Germline loops: CDR1 MDHEN, CDR2 SYDVKM. DNA of the CDR3: TGTGCCAGCAGGGGGGGAATTGGCGATAGCTATGGCTACACCTTC. Translated, it gives CASRGGIGDSYGYTF.

The genes are TRBV11-2 and TRBJ1-2; D unclear. CDR1 is SGHAT and CDR2 is FQNNGV in the germline V gene. This CDR3 region has 15 residues. Trimming removed 1 base from V and 7 bases from J, with 16 bases in between. The CDR3 sequence is CASSLGLADERGYTF. CDR3 in DNA: TGTGCCAGCAGCTTAGGCCTGGCAGATGAGCGTGGCTACACCTTC.